This T cell receptor beta chain appears in the sequencing data of a study of blood T cells in healthy people across ages. General study findings and limits: Unsorted PBMCs blocked a conclusive comparison of naive and antigen-experienced cells. Expanded clonotype shifts may have been confounded, as the donors had an unknown CMV status. Estimated diversity that came from one million T cells was considered an underestimate.

Trimming shortened V by 8 bases and J by 0 bases, and 27 bases separated the two germline ends. CDR3 length: 19 residues. The germline CDR1 and CDR2 sequences are SNHLY and FYNNEI. Using a J-beta primer mix together with a sample-barcoded 5' primer, a second PCR was run for about 7 to 12 cycles. Each CDR3 protein is one row after TCRdb ran MiXCR on the 5' RACE reads. The profile shows over 1,500,000 distinct CDR3 sequences, approximately 40% of them singletons. Healthy Caucasians from Russia aged 6 to 90 served as donors. Note on this clonotype: The antigen remains unidentified.

V is TRBV2 and J is TRBJ2-3, with D possibly being TRBD2 (6 bases). The sequenced sample was blood. The clonotype originates from a human donor in good health. CDR3 sequence reads: CASSLSLTGDRTSTDTQYF. The CDR3 DNA is TGTGCCAGCTCCCTCAGCCTCACGGGGGACCGCACCAGCACAGATACGCAGTATTTT.